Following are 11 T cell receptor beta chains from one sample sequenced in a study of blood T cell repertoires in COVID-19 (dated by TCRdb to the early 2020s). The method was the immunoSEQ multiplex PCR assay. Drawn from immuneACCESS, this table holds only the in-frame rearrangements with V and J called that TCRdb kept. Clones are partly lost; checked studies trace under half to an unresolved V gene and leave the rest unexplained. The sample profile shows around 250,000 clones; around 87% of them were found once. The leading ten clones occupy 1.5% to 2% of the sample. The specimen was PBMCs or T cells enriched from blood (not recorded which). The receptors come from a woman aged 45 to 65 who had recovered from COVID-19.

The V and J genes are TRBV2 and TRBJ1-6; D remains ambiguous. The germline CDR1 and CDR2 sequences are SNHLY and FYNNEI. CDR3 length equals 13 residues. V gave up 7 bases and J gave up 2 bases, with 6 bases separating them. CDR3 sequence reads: CASTEAYNSPLHF. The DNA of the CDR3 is TGTGCCAGCACAGAAGCCTATAATTCACCCCTCCACTTT. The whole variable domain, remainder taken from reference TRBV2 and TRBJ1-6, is EPEVTQTPSHQVTQMGQEVILRCVPISNHLYFYWYRQILGQKVEFLVSFYNNEISEKSEIFDDQFSVERPDGSNFTLKIRSTKLEDSAMYFCASTEAYNSPLHFGNGTRLTVT.

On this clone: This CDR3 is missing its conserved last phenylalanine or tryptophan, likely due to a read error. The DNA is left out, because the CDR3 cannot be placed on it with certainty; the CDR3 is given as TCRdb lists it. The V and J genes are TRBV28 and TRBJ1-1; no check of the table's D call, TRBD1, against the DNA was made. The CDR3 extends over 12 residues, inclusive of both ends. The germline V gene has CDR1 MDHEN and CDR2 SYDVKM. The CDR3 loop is CASSLMGAGFNL.

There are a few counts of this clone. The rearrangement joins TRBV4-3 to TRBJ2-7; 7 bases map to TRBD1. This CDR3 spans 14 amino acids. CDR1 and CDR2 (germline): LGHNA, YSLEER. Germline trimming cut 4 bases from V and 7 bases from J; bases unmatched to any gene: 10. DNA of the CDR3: TGCGCCAGCAGCCTACGGACAGGCGACTTTGAGCAGTACTTC. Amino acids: CASSLRTGDFEQYF.

CDR3 nucleotides: TGCAGCGTTGCCTTGGGACAGGGTGGAAACACCATATATTTT. It specifies CSVALGQGGNTIYF. The rearrangement uses TRBV29-1 and TRBJ1-3, with 9 bases that match TRBD1. Germline V CDR1 and CDR2: SQVTM, ANQGSEA. The length of the CDR3 is 14 residues. After removal of 4 bases from V and 3 bases from J, the junction contained 4 bases not matched to a gene.

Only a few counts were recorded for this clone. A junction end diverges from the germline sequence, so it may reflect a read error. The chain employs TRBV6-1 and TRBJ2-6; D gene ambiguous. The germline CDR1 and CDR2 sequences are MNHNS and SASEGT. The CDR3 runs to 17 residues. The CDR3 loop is CASSEGPGDSGANVLTF. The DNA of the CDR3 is TGTGCCAGCAGCGAAGGCCCAGGTGACTCTGGGGCCAACGTCCTGACTTTC.

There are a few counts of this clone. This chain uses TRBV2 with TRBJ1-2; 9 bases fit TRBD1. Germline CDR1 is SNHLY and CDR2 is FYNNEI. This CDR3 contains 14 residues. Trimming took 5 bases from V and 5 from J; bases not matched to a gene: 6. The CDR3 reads CASSHRGPAYGYTF. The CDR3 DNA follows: TGTGCCAGCAGTCACAGGGGGCCCGCGTATGGCTACACCTTC.

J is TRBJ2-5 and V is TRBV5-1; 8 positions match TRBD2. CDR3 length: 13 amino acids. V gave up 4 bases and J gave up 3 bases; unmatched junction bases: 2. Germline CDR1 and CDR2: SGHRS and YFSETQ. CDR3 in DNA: TGCGCCAGCAGCGAGGGACTAGAAGAGACCCAGTACTTC. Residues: CASSEGLEETQYF.

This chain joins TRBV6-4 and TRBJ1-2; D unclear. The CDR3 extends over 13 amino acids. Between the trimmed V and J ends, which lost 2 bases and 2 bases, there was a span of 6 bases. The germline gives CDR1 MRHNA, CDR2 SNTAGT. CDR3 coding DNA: TGTGCCAGCAGTGACGGGCAGAACTATGGCTACACCTTC. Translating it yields CASSDGQNYGYTF.

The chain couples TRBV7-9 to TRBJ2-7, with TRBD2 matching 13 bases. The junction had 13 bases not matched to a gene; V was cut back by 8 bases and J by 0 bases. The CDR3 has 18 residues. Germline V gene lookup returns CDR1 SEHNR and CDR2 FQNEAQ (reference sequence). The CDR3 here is CASSPGLAGVGSSYEQYF. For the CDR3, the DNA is TGTGCCAGCTCACCCGGACTAGCGGGAGTTGGGAGCTCCTACGAGCAGTACTTC. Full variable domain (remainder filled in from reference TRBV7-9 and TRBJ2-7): DTGVSQNPRHKITKRGQNVTFRCDPISEHNRLYWYRQTLGQGPEFLTYFQNEAQLEKSRLLSDRFSAERPKGSFSTLEIQRTEQGDSAMYLCASSPGLAGVGSSYEQYFGPGTRLTVT.

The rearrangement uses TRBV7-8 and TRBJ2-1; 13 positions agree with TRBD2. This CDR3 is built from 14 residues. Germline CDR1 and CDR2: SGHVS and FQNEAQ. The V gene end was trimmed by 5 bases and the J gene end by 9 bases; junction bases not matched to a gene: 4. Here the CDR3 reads CASSGRTSGSEQFF. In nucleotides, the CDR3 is TGTGCCAGCAGCGGTAGGACTAGCGGGAGTGAGCAGTTCTTC.

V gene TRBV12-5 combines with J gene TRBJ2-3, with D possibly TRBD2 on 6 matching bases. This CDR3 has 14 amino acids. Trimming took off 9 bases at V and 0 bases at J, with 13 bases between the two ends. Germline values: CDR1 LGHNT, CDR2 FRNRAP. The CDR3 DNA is TGTGCTAGCACCCCCGGGACTAGCACAGATACGCAGTATTTT. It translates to CASTPGTSTDTQYF.